Shown below are 29 T cell receptor beta chains from a single sample sequenced in a study of blood T cell repertoires in COVID-19. TCRdb's table, derived via immunoSEQ multiplex PCR, lists solely in-frame clones and lacks some. The sample carries 350,000 or so clones, over 70% recorded once. Sequenced input: peripheral blood. The receptors come from a man younger than 40 with active or convalescent COVID-19.

The chain couples TRBV2 to TRBJ1-1; D is perhaps TRBD1 (5 bases). Germline CDR1 is SNHLY and CDR2 is FYNNEI. The CDR3 length is 11 residues. V lost 9 bases and J lost 8, with 13 bases in between. CDR3 nucleotides: TGTGCCAGGGGGGAGGTCAGGGAAGCTTTCTTT. This sequence encodes CARGEVREAFF.

This chain links TRBV6-6 with TRBJ2-7, with D uncertain. V was clipped by 0 bases and J by 3 bases, with 9 bases between them. Germline CDR1 is MNHNY and CDR2 is SVGAGI (reference sequence). This CDR3 has 14 residues. CDR3 sequence (DNA): TGTGCCAGCAGTTACTCAACAGTTTACTACGAGCAGTACTTC. It yields the protein CASSYSTVYYEQYF.

V gene TRBV5-4 combines with J gene TRBJ2-5; the D is unclear. Germline V gene data show CDR1 as SGHNT and CDR2 as YYREEE (reference sequence). Between the trimmed V and J ends, which lost 0 bases and 5 bases, there was a span of 5 bases. CDR3 length: 12 residues. The CDR3 here is CASSLASETQYF. In nucleotides, the CDR3 is TGTGCCAGCAGCTTGGCCAGTGAGACCCAGTACTTC.

This clone is a singleton in its sample. J is TRBJ2-4 and V is TRBV2; 9 bases map to TRBD1. The germline CDR1 and CDR2 sequences are SNHLY and FYNNEI. This CDR3 is built from 13 residues. The junction had 3 bases not matched to a gene; V was cut back by 4 bases and J by 8 bases. CDR3 sequence: CASSVTGGDIQYF. The CDR3 DNA sequence: TGTGCCAGCAGTGTGACAGGGGGAGACATTCAGTACTTC.

The gene calls are TRBV24-1 and TRBJ1-1, with D possibly matching TRBD1 (5 bases). V was shortened by 1 base and J by 8 bases, with 10 bases between the two germline ends. The CDR3 contains 13 residues. In germline, CDR1 is KGHDR, CDR2 SFDVKD. The DNA of the CDR3 is TGTGCCACCAGTGATTTAAGGAAGGGGGAAGCTTTCTTT. Translated, it gives CATSDLRKGEAFF.

V usage is TRBV5-1 and J usage is TRBJ2-3; tentative D call: TRBD2 (6 bases). This CDR3 is built from 16 residues. Germline V gene sequence: CDR1 SGHRS, CDR2 YFSETQ. V lost 2 bases to trimming and J lost 3 bases, with 16 bases between them. The CDR3 protein is CASSLGGGERTDTQYF. CDR3 DNA sequence: TGCGCCAGCAGCTTAGGAGGAGGGGAGAGGACAGATACGCAGTATTTT. The whole variable domain, filled in from reference TRBV5-1 and TRBJ2-3, reads KAGVTQTPRYLIKTRGQQVTLSCSPISGHRSVSWYQQTPGQGLQFLFEYFSETQRNKGNFPGRFSGRQFSNSRSEMNVSTLELGDSALYLCASSLGGGERTDTQYFGPGTRLTVL.

The chain couples TRBV5-4 to TRBJ1-4; the match to TRBD1 covers 7 bases. Trimming at V came to 4 bases and at J to 2 bases, leaving 2 bases not matched to a gene. The CDR3 runs 14 residues. The germline V gene has CDR1 SGHNT and CDR2 YYREEE (reference sequence). The DNA for the CDR3 is TGTGCCAGCAGCCCAGGGGGGACTAATGAAAAACTGTTTTTT. It encodes CASSPGGTNEKLFF.

The chain employs TRBV11-2 and TRBJ2-7; the match to TRBD2 covers 9 bases. Germline values: CDR1 SGHAT, CDR2 FQNNGV. V lost 5 bases and J lost 7; bases outside the gene matches: 15. The CDR3 totals 16 residues. The CDR3 reads CASSPMASGTEGEQYF. The CDR3 DNA is TGTGCCAGCAGCCCCATGGCTAGCGGGACCGAAGGGGAGCAGTACTTC.

The rearrangement joins TRBV27 to TRBJ1-2, with D possibly TRBD1 on 6 matching bases. V dropped 4 bases and J dropped 7 bases, with 16 bases sitting between them. Germline V gives CDR1 MNHEY, CDR2 SMNVEV (reference sequence). The CDR3 sequence is 14 residues long. The CDR3: CASSSSRTEAGYTF. The CDR3 DNA is TGTGCCAGCAGTTCCTCTCGGACAGAGGCTGGCTACACCTTC.

The genes are TRBV3-1 (or the pseudogene TRBV3-2) and TRBJ2-3, with 7 bases aligning to TRBD2. The CDR3 is 18 residues long. CDR1 and CDR2 from the germline V gene are LGHDT and YNNKEL (reference sequence). Trimming at V came to 4 bases and at J to 0 bases, leaving 13 bases not matched to a gene. The CDR3 DNA follows: TGTGCCAGCAGCCCAAAGGTTTGGCGGGAGAAGAGCACAGATACGCAGTATTTT. Translating gives CASSPKVWREKSTDTQYF.

The J gene is TRBJ1-2, the V gene TRBV30; 7 bases match TRBD1. CDR1 and CDR2 (germline): GTSNPN, SVGIG (reference sequence). The CDR3 is 14 residues long. Trimming removed 0 bases from V and 5 bases from J; junction bases left unmatched: 6. In DNA, the CDR3 is TGTGCCTGGAGTGTAGAGGGGGCTGGATATGGCTACACCTTC. This sequence encodes CAWSVEGAGYGYTF.

V and J are TRBV6-6 and TRBJ2-7; D might be TRBD1 (5 bases). Trimming pared 6 bases from V and 6 bases from J, leaving 18 bases between. CDR1 is MNHNY and CDR2 is SVGAGI in the germline V gene (reference sequence). The CDR3 runs 14 residues. CDR3 in amino acids: CASRPTGDGREQYF. CDR3 DNA: TGTGCCAGCAGACCCACAGGAGATGGACGCGAGCAGTACTTC.

This sequence joins TRBV6-6 and TRBJ2-1, with D possibly being TRBD2 (7 bases). CDR3 length: 15 residues. Germline V gene lookup returns CDR1 MNHNY and CDR2 SVGAGI (reference sequence). Between the trimmed V and J ends, which lost 4 bases and 2 bases, there was a span of 12 bases. In nucleotides, the CDR3 is TGTGCCAGCAGTTCCCTCGGGGGGCCCTACAATGAGCAGTTCTTC. Protein: CASSSLGGPYNEQFF.

This clone was found a few times. This chain links TRBV27 with TRBJ1-5; a possible D gene is TRBD1 (5 bases). Germline CDR1 reads MNHEY; CDR2 reads SMNVEV (reference sequence). The germline V and J ends were trimmed by 6 bases and 3 bases, with 15 bases remaining between them. The length of the CDR3 is 15 residues. Here the CDR3 DNA reads TGTGCCAGCAGAACCCAGGGAATCAACAATCAGCCCCAGCATTTT. Translated: CASRTQGINNQPQHF.

The genes are TRBV27 and TRBJ1-2; D may be TRBD1 (6 bases). Deletions cut 4 bases from V and 7 bases from J, with 13 bases between. Germline V gene sequence: CDR1 MNHEY, CDR2 SMNVEV (reference sequence). The CDR3 length is 13 residues. The CDR3 protein is CASSSLAGAGYTF. CDR3 DNA: TGTGCCAGCAGTTCCCTAGCAGGGGCTGGCTACACCTTC.

The V and J genes are TRBV7-8 and TRBJ1-3; weak D call: TRBD1 (6 bases). The CDR3 contains 15 residues. Germline V gene lookup returns CDR1 SGHVS and CDR2 FQNEAQ. Trimming took off 5 bases at V and 7 bases at J, with 18 bases between the two ends. DNA for the CDR3: TGTGCCAGCAGCGATGACAGGCTGTTGGGTAACACCATATATTTT. Translated, it gives CASSDDRLLGNTIYF.

This chain links TRBV6-1 with TRBJ2-3; 10 bases are shared with TRBD2. Germline values: CDR1 MNHNS, CDR2 SASEGT. This CDR3 has 17 residues. The V and J ends lost 1 base and 3 bases, in that order; junction bases with no gene match: 7. The DNA of the CDR3 is TGTGCCAGCAGTGAAGGCATAGCGGGGGGTACTACAGATACGCAGTATTTT. This translates into CASSEGIAGGTTDTQYF.

This chain connects TRBV6-2 or TRBV6-3 to TRBJ1-5; D not resolved. Between the trimmed V and J ends, which lost 4 bases and 13 bases, there was a span of 17 bases. This CDR3 contains 13 residues. Germline CDR1 and CDR2: MNHEY and SVGEGT. The CDR3 loop is CASSLTSGVRQHF. CDR3 in DNA: TGTGCCAGCAGTTTGACTTCCGGGGTGAGACAGCATTTT.

The V and J genes are TRBV14 and TRBJ2-5; weak D call: TRBD2 (6 bases). Germline V CDR1 and CDR2: SGHDN, FVKESK. V was cut by 4 bases and J by 2 bases, with 17 bases left in between. The CDR3 is 16 residues long. CDR3 bases: TGTGCCAGCAGCCCCCTAGCCGGGGACTTACAAGAGACCCAGTACTTC. Translated, it gives CASSPLAGDLQETQYF.

This clone was seen once. The V and J genes are TRBV7-3 and TRBJ2-3; the D is unclear. The CDR3 consists of 14 residues. V dropped 2 bases and J dropped 1 base, with 7 bases sitting between them. The germline gives CDR1 SGHTA, CDR2 FQGTGA. In nucleotides, the CDR3 is TGTGCCAGCAGCTTACTAGGTGGCACAGATACGCAGTATTTT. It yields the protein CASSLLGGTDTQYF.

The count of this clone is one. The gene calls are TRBV28 and TRBJ2-3; D is possibly TRBD1 (5 bases). The CDR3 covers 14 residues. Germline loops: CDR1 MDHEN, CDR2 SYDVKM. Between the trimmed V and J ends, which lost 5 bases and 0 bases, there was a span of 9 bases. The CDR3 sequence: CASSEDKSTDTQYF. CDR3 DNA sequence: TGTGCCAGCAGTGAGGACAAGAGCACAGATACGCAGTATTTT.

The chain carries TRBV10-2 and TRBJ2-1; TRBD2 aligns across 11 bases. The CDR3 totals 14 residues. V shed 9 bases and J 7 bases; nucleotides not matched to a gene: 8. Germline assignment: CDR1 WSHSY and CDR2 SAAADI. In DNA form, the CDR3 reads TGCGCCAGTCGGATAGCGGGAGGGAGGAATGAGCAGTTCTTC. Protein product: CASRIAGGRNEQFF.

V is TRBV5-4 and J is TRBJ2-2; unclear D gene. The germline V and J ends were trimmed by 2 bases and 0 bases, with 8 bases remaining between them. Germline V gene lookup returns CDR1 SGHNT and CDR2 YYREEE (reference sequence). The length of the CDR3 is 15 residues. CDR3 nucleotides: TGTGCCAGCAGCTTTGGCAGTGCGAACACCGGGGAGCTGTTTTTT. Protein product: CASSFGSANTGELFF.

This clone was seen a single time. The chain links TRBV2 to TRBJ1-2; 9 nucleotides line up with TRBD1. Germline values: CDR1 SNHLY, CDR2 FYNNEI. V trimming: 10 bases; J trimming: 4 bases; junction bases outside the gene matches: 13. The CDR3 length is 15 residues. The CDR3 protein is CATLGETGGFYGYTF. CDR3 sequence (DNA): TGTGCCACCCTGGGGGAGACAGGGGGATTCTATGGCTACACCTTC.

The chain joins TRBV6-6 to TRBJ2-2; 8 bases map to TRBD2. V was clipped by 7 bases and J by 5 bases; unmatched bases: 6. This CDR3 region has 14 residues. Germline V gives CDR1 MNHNY, CDR2 SVGAGI (reference sequence). The CDR3 DNA follows: TGTGCCAGCATACAGCGGGAGCTTACCGGGGAGCTGTTTTTT. Its protein is CASIQRELTGELFF.

The chain combines TRBV7-3 with TRBJ2-1; 13 bases agree with TRBD2. Germline V gene lookup returns CDR1 SGHTA and CDR2 FQGTGA. The CDR3 consists of 15 residues. The junction had 4 bases not matched to a gene; V was cut back by 5 bases and J by 6 bases. The CDR3 DNA follows: TGTGCCAGCAGCCGACTAGCGGGAGGAAGCAATGAGCAGTTCTTC. Protein product: CASSRLAGGSNEQFF.

The gene calls are TRBV11-3 and TRBJ1-1, with 7 bases matching TRBD1. Trimming at V came to 8 bases and at J to 1 base, leaving 7 bases not matched to a gene. Per germline, CDR1 SGHNT and CDR2 YENEEA. There are 14 residues in the CDR3. The chain's CDR3 is CASLLGTENTEAFF. The CDR3 DNA reads TGTGCCAGCCTCCTGGGGACAGAGAACACTGAAGCTTTCTTT.

The chain couples TRBV9 to TRBJ1-3, with TRBD1 matching over 8 bases. This CDR3 has 15 residues. The junction had 4 bases not matched to a gene; V was cut back by 3 bases and J by 2 bases. The germline CDR1 and CDR2 sequences are SGDLS and YYNGEE. CDR3 residues: CASSARTGPGNTIYF. DNA for the CDR3: TGTGCCAGCAGCGCAAGGACAGGGCCTGGAAACACCATATATTTT.

This sequence joins TRBV10-3 and TRBJ1-2; no clear D gene. V was trimmed by 6 bases and J by 4 bases, leaving 12 bases between them. Germline loops: CDR1 ENHRY, CDR2 SYGVKD. This CDR3 contains 13 residues. The CDR3 reads CAIRDNRAYGYTF. The CDR3 DNA reads TGTGCCATCAGAGACAATCGAGCCTATGGCTACACCTTC.